This passage covers 29 T cell receptor beta chains from one sample sequenced in a study of blood T cell repertoires in COVID-19. Assay: immunoSEQ multiplex PCR; the TCRdb copy retains only in-frame clones and omits some. The data contain about 120,000 clones, more than 70% of them singletons. Sequencing input: peripheral blood. Receptors were obtained from a human donor in a cohort sampled during active COVID-19.

The chain uses TRBV10-3 and TRBJ1-4; D is uncertain. With 6 bases removed from V and 0 bases from J, the gap between germline ends came to 8 bases. CDR3 length: 14 amino acids. Per the germline V gene, CDR1 is ENHRY and CDR2 is SYGVKD. The CDR3 nucleotides are TGTGCCATCAGCCCGTTCGCAACTAATGAAAAACTGTTTTTT. Protein: CAISPFATNEKLFF.

This clone was observed once. The chain combines TRBV11-2 with TRBJ2-7, with a weak D call TRBD2 (5 bases). The CDR3 loop spans 14 amino acids. Germline-derived CDR1 and CDR2 are SGHAT and FQNNGV. The V and J ends lost 4 bases and 3 bases respectively, with 13 bases between them. The CDR3 here is CASSSPGSYYEQYF. In DNA form, the CDR3 reads TGTGCCAGCAGCTCCCCGGGATCCTACTACGAGCAGTACTTC.

The rearrangement joins TRBV27 to TRBJ2-7, with a weak D call TRBD2 (5 bases). Trimming removed 2 bases from V and 1 base from J, with 9 bases in between. The CDR3 is 14 residues long. Germline-derived CDR1 and CDR2 are MNHEY and SMNVEV (reference sequence). Here the CDR3 DNA reads TGTGCCAGCAGTTTAATACGGGAATCCTACGAGCAGTACTTC. Protein: CASSLIRESYEQYF.

This chain uses TRBV11-2 with TRBJ2-7; D not certain. This CDR3 region has 12 residues. Germline loops: CDR1 SGHAT, CDR2 FQNNGV. Trimming removed 2 bases from V and 3 bases from J, with 5 bases in between. CDR3 coding DNA: TGTGCCAGCAGCTTATATAACTACGAGCAGTACTTC. It codes for CASSLYNYEQYF.

V gene TRBV30 combines with J gene TRBJ1-6; 8 nucleotides line up with TRBD1. The trim removed 4 bases at V and 7 bases at J, leaving 6 bases unmatched. Germline V gene sequence: CDR1 GTSNPN, CDR2 SVGIG (reference sequence). CDR3 size: 14 residues. CDR3 coding DNA: TGTGCCTGGAAACAGGGGGAGAGGAATTCACCCCTCCACTTT. It is translated as CAWKQGERNSPLHF.

This clone occurred a few times. This sample includes further DNA sequences coding for the same CDR3. The chain recombines TRBV2 with TRBJ2-7; 8 positions match TRBD2. The CDR3 consists of 15 residues. Germline V lookup: CDR1 SNHLY, CDR2 FYNNEI. V lost 2 bases to trimming and J lost 4 bases; unmatched junction nucleotides: 7. The CDR3 region is CASSERSGGPYEQYF. Written as DNA, the CDR3 is TGTGCCAGCAGTGAAAGGTCGGGGGGGCCGTACGAGCAGTACTTC. The full variable domain, in which reference TRBV2 and TRBJ2-7 provide the parts outside the CDR3, is EPEVTQTPSHQVTQMGQEVILRCVPISNHLYFYWYRQILGQKVEFLVSFYNNEISEKSEIFDDQFSVERPDGSNFTLKIRSTKLEDSAMYFCASSERSGGPYEQYFGPGTRLTVT.

V and J are TRBV5-6 and TRBJ2-2, with 7 bases matching TRBD2. Unmatched junction bases numbered 14, after V lost 4 bases and J lost 2 bases. Germline V CDR1 and CDR2: SGHDT, YYEEEE. This CDR3 region has 18 residues. CDR3 sequence: CASSQPDRRELNTGELFF. The CDR3 DNA follows: TGTGCCAGCAGCCAACCTGATCGGCGGGAGTTAAACACCGGGGAGCTGTTTTTT.

This clone was seen more than once but under ten times. The rearrangement links TRBV4-1 to TRBJ2-1, with 13 positions matching TRBD2. V was pared by 1 base and J by 7 bases, with 7 bases of the junction left unmatched. Germline V CDR1 and CDR2: MGHRA, YSYEKL. The CDR3 sequence is 17 residues long. CDR3 nucleotide sequence: TGCGCCAGCAGCCAAGTCCCCGGGACTAGCGGGGCTAATGAGCAGTTCTTC. This gives the protein CASSQVPGTSGANEQFF.

The chain combines TRBV11-2 with TRBJ2-7; the match to TRBD1 covers 9 bases. Germline CDR1 and CDR2: SGHAT and FQNNGV. This CDR3 contains 14 residues. The V segment lost 6 bases and the J segment 2 bases; nucleotides outside the gene matches: 5. DNA of the CDR3: TGTGCCAGCAGTTCGACAGGGGGGGCCTACGAGCAGTACTTC. It encodes CASSSTGGAYEQYF.

The CDR3 region has the DNA TGTGCCAGCAGCGTAGGAGGGATCGGTCAGCCCCAGCATTTT. Protein product: CASSVGGIGQPQHF. This chain uses TRBV9 with TRBJ1-5, with D uncertain. The CDR3 sequence is 14 residues long. The germline V gene has CDR1 SGDLS and CDR2 YYNGEE. Trimming removed 0 bases from V and 6 bases from J, with 10 bases in between.

V usage is TRBV4-1 and J usage is TRBJ1-1; tentatively, D is TRBD1 (6 bases). The CDR3 is 15 residues long. V dropped 2 bases and J dropped 3 bases, with 13 bases sitting between them. Germline V CDR1 and CDR2: MGHRA, YSYEKL. For the CDR3, the DNA is TGCGCCAGCAGCCAACCTACGGGACACTACACTGAAGCTTTCTTT. Amino acids: CASSQPTGHYTEAFF.

This clone was counted between two and nine times. The chain links TRBV6-5 to TRBJ1-6, with TRBD1 as a possible D gene (5 bases). The V end lost 0 bases, the J end lost 7 bases, and 13 bases lay between the germline ends. Looked up from germline, CDR1 is MNHEY and CDR2 is SVGAGI. The CDR3 has 16 amino acids. In DNA, the CDR3 is TGTGCCAGCAGTTACTCGGGCAGGGCGGACAATTCACCCCTCCACTTT. This encodes CASSYSGRADNSPLHF.

The chain is built from TRBV12-3 or TRBV12-4 and TRBJ1-6; perhaps TRBD1 as D (6 bases). CDR3 length: 13 amino acids. Trimming pared 3 bases from V and 14 bases from J, leaving 14 bases between. CDR3 bases: TGTGCCAGCAGTTTCAGGGGAGCGTGGTCCCTCCACTTT. The encoded protein is CASSFRGAWSLHF.

The chain carries TRBV5-4 and TRBJ1-4; D is uncertain. Between the trimmed V and J ends, which lost 0 bases and 7 bases, there was a span of 16 bases. CDR1 and CDR2 from the germline V gene are SGHNT and YYREEE (reference sequence). The CDR3 has 16 amino acids. The chain's CDR3 is CASSLEAGHIPEKLFF. The CDR3 DNA follows: TGTGCCAGCAGCTTGGAGGCGGGCCACATCCCTGAAAAACTGTTTTTT.

The chain recombines TRBV12-3 or TRBV12-4 with TRBJ1-1, with D perhaps TRBD1 (6 bases). The CDR3 is 13 amino acids. Between the trimmed V and J ends, which lost 5 bases and 4 bases, there was a span of 11 bases. The CDR3 loop is CASSPQGSTEAFF. In nucleotides, the CDR3 is TGTGCCAGCAGTCCTCAGGGGAGCACTGAAGCTTTCTTT.

CDR3 sequence reads: CASSEASGTYGYTF. The CDR3 coding sequence is TGTGCCAGCAGTGAAGCGTCAGGGACATATGGCTACACCTTC. This chain connects TRBV2 to TRBJ1-2; a weak D match, TRBD1 (6 bases). This CDR3 has 14 amino acids. Trimming pared 0 bases from V and 5 bases from J, leaving 10 bases between. The germline CDR1 and CDR2 sequences are SNHLY and FYNNEI. Supplemented by reference TRBV2 and TRBJ1-2, the full variable domain reads EPEVTQTPSHQVTQMGQEVILRCVPISNHLYFYWYRQILGQKVEFLVSFYNNEISEKSEIFDDQFSVERPDGSNFTLKIRSTKLEDSAMYFCASSEASGTYGYTFGSGTRLTVV.

This chain uses TRBV6-6 with TRBJ1-3; the D gene is possibly TRBD1 (5 bases). The CDR3 runs 14 residues. Germline V CDR1 and CDR2: MNHNY, SVGAGI (reference sequence). V was trimmed by 6 bases and J by 3 bases, leaving 12 bases between them. The CDR3 sequence: CASSWGGGGNTIYF. The CDR3 DNA is TGTGCCAGCAGCTGGGGGGGTGGTGGAAACACCATATATTTT.

V and J are TRBV28 and TRBJ2-7; 11 nucleotides align to TRBD1. V shed 7 bases and J 3 bases; nucleotides not matched to a gene: 5. Germline V gene data show CDR1 as MDHEN and CDR2 as SYDVKM. CDR3 length: 14 amino acids. Here the CDR3 reads CASTRDRGFYEQYF. The CDR3 DNA is TGTGCCAGCACTAGGGACAGGGGGTTCTACGAGCAGTACTTC. The whole variable domain, remainder taken from reference TRBV28 and TRBJ2-7, is DVKVTQSSRYLVKRTGEKVFLECVQDMDHENMFWYRQDPGLGLRLIYFSYDVKMKEKGDIPEGYSVSREKKERFSLILESASTNQTSMYLCASTRDRGFYEQYFGPGTRLTVT.

V and J are TRBV7-9 and TRBJ2-7; D gene ambiguous. Trimming removed 4 bases at V and 12 bases at J, with 19 bases between. Germline V gives CDR1 SEHNR, CDR2 FQNEAQ (reference sequence). The CDR3 covers 13 residues. CDR3 protein: CASSSSRYTERYF. The CDR3 DNA reads TGTGCCAGCAGCTCATCCCGGTACACAGAACGGTACTTC.

The rearrangement joins TRBV2 to TRBJ2-2; 8 nucleotides line up with TRBD1. CDR1 and CDR2 (germline): SNHLY, FYNNEI. J lost 6 bases, V lost 6 bases, and 3 bases had no gene match. This CDR3 has 13 amino acids. CDR3 loop: CASRDRESGELFF. The CDR3 bases are TGTGCCAGCAGGGACAGGGAATCCGGGGAGCTGTTTTTT.

V usage is TRBV30 and J usage is TRBJ1-2; D uncertain. This CDR3 comprises 13 residues. Germline V gives CDR1 GTSNPN, CDR2 SVGIG (reference sequence). V lost 1 base, J lost 3 bases, and 9 bases lay in between. The CDR3 DNA follows: TGTGCCTGGAGTGGTGAGGGAGACTATGGCTACACCTTC. Residues: CAWSGEGDYGYTF.

The chain combines TRBV2 with TRBJ1-1; D gene ambiguous. Germline lookup yields CDR1 SNHLY and CDR2 FYNNEI. The CDR3 has 16 amino acids. Trimming stripped 3 bases from V and 6 bases from J, with 20 bases between. The chain's CDR3 is CASSDQVANLYAEAFF. For the CDR3, the DNA is TGTGCCAGCAGTGATCAGGTGGCGAATCTATATGCTGAAGCTTTCTTT.

V usage is TRBV3-1 (or the pseudogene TRBV3-2) and J usage is TRBJ2-7; no clear D gene. V gave up 0 bases and J gave up 1 base, with 7 bases separating them. The germline gives CDR1 LGHDT, CDR2 YNNKEL (reference sequence). The CDR3 contains 14 residues. The CDR3, as DNA: TGTGCCAGCAGCCAAGAGTACTCATCCTACGAGCAGTACTTC. Translation gives CASSQEYSSYEQYF.

The V call is TRBV11-3, the J call TRBJ2-7; 11 bases line up with TRBD2. The CDR3 is made up of 16 amino acids. Trimming cost V 1 base and J 0 bases; bases outside gene matches: 2. Germline V gene sequence: CDR1 SGHNT, CDR2 YENEEA. The CDR3 DNA reads TGTGCCAGCAGCTTAGGTGGGACTAGCGGCTCCTACGAGCAGTACTTC. This encodes CASSLGGTSGSYEQYF.

The chain links TRBV5-6 to TRBJ2-7, with no clear D. CDR3 length equals 12 residues. Germline CDR1 and CDR2: SGHDT and YYEEEE. V was pared by 3 bases and J by 2 bases, with 6 bases between. The CDR3 bases are TGTGCCAGCAGCTCGGGTCCCTACGAGCAGTACTTC. Translating gives CASSSGPYEQYF.

V usage is TRBV5-1 and J usage is TRBJ1-1; 10 bases line up with TRBD1. CDR3 length equals 14 residues. Trimming removed 3 bases from V and 6 bases from J; junction bases left unmatched: 5. Germline V gene sequence: CDR1 SGHRS, CDR2 YFSETQ. CDR3 coding DNA: TGCGCCAGCAGCTGGCAGGGACAGGGGTCTGAAGCTTTCTTT. Translating it yields CASSWQGQGSEAFF.

The CDR3 DNA follows: TGTGCCAGCAGTCCCCCGGGACTCAAGAACACTGAAGCTTTCTTT. Residues: CASSPPGLKNTEAFF. V usage is TRBV27 and J usage is TRBJ1-1, with a weak D call TRBD1 (5 bases). The CDR3 contains 15 residues. CDR1 and CDR2 (germline): MNHEY, SMNVEV (reference sequence). V dropped 5 bases and J dropped 1 base, with 14 bases sitting between them.

J is TRBJ2-6 and V is TRBV7-6, with 9 bases that match TRBD1. The CDR3 runs 18 residues. The trim removed 3 bases at V and 0 bases at J, leaving 6 bases unmatched. CDR1 and CDR2 (germline): SGHVS, FNYEAQ. In DNA, the CDR3 is TGTGCCAGCAGCTTTCGGGGACAGGGTTCCTCTGGGGCCAACGTCCTGACTTTC. It is translated as CASSFRGQGSSGANVLTF.

This chain links TRBV7-9 with TRBJ2-1, with 10 positions matching TRBD2. The CDR3 covers 15 residues. Germline values: CDR1 SEHNR, CDR2 FQNEAQ (reference sequence). V dropped 1 base and J dropped 8; count of bases not matched to a gene: 5. In DNA, the CDR3 is TGTGCCAGCAGCTTAGGGCCTAGCGGGGGCGATGAGCAGTTCTTC. Its translation: CASSLGPSGGDEQFF.